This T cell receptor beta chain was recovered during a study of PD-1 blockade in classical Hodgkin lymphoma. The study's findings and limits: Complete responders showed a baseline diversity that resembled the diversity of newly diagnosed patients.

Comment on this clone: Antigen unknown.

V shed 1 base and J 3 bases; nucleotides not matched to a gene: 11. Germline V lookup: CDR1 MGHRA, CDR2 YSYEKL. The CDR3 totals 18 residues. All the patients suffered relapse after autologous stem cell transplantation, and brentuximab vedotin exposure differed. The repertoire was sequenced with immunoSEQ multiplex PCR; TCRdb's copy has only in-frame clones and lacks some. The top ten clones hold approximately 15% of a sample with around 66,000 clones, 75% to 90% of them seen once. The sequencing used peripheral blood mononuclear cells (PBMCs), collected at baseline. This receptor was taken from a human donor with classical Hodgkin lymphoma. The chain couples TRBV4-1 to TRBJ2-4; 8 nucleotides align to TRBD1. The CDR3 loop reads CASSQVDLTGVGKNIQYF. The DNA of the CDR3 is TGCGCCAGCAGCCAAGTCGACTTGACAGGGGTTGGCAAAAACATTCAGTACTTC.